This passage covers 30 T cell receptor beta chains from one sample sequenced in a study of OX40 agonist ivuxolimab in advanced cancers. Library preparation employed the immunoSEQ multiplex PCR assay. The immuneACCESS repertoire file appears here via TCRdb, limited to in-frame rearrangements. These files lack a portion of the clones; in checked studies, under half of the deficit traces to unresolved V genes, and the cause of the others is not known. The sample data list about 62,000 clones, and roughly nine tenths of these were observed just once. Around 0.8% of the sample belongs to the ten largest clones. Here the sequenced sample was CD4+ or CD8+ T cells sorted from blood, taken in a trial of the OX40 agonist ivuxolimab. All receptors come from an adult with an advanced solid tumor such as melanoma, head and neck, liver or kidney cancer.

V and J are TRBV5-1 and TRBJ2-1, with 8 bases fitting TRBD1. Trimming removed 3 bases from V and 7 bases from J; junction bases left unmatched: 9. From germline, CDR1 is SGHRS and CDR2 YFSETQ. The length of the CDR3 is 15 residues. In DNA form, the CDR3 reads TGCGCCAGCAGCTCTGGACAGGGAGCAGGGAATGAGCAGTTCTTC. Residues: CASSSGQGAGNEQFF.

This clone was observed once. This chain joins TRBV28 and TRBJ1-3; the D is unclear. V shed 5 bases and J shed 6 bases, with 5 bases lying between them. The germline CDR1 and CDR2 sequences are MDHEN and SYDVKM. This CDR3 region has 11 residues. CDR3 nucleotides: TGTGCCAGCAGTAATGCAAACACCATATATTTT. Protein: CASSNANTIYF.

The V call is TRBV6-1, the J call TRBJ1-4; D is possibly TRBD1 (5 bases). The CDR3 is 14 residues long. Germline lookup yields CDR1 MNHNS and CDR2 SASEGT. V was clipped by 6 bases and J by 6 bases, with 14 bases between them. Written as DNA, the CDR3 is TGTGCCAGCAGAATGGGGGACGCGGATGAAAAACTGTTTTTT. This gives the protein CASRMGDADEKLFF.

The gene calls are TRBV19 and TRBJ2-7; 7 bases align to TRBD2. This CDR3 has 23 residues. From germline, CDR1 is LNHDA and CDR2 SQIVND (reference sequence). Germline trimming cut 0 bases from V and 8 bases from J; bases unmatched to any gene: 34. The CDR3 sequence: CASSIDLLGRGGTNQGGPVKQYF. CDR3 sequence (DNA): TGTGCCAGTAGTATAGATCTGCTGGGTCGCGGGGGTACTAATCAAGGAGGGCCTGTGAAGCAGTACTTC.

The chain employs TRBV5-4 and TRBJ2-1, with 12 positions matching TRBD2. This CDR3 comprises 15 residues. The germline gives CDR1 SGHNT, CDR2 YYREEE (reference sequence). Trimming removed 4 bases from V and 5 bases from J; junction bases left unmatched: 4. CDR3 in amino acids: CASSRTSGNNNEQFF. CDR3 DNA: TGTGCCAGCAGCCGGACTAGCGGGAACAACAATGAGCAGTTCTTC.

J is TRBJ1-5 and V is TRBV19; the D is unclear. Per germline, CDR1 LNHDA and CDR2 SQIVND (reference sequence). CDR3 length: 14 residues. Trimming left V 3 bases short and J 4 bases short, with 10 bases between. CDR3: CASSIRTENQPQHF. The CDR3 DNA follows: TGTGCCAGTAGTATCAGGACGGAGAATCAGCCCCAGCATTTT.

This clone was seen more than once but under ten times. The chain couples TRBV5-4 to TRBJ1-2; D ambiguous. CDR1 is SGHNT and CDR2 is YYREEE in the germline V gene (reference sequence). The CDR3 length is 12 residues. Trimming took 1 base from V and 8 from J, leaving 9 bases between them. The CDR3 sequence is CASSLTGVGYTF. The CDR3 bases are TGTGCCAGCAGCTTGACCGGGGTGGGCTACACCTTC. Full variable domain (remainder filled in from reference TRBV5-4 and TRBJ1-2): ETGVTQSPTHLIKTRGQQVTLRCSSQSGHNTVSWYQQALGQGPQFIFQYYREEENGRGNFPPRFSGLQFPNYSSELNVNALELDDSALYLCASSLTGVGYTFGSGTRLTVV.

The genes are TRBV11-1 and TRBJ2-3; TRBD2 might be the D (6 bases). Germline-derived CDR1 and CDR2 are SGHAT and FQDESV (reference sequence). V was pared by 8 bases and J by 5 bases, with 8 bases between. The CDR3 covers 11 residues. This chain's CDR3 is CASVGGDTQYF. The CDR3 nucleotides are TGTGCCAGCGTGGGAGGAGATACGCAGTATTTT.

Written as DNA, the CDR3 is TGTGCCAGCAGTTTTCGGGGGAACCGATACACTGAAGCTTTCTTT. Residues: CASSFRGNRYTEAFF. The chain joins TRBV27 to TRBJ1-1; weak D call: TRBD1 (5 bases). This CDR3 contains 15 residues. CDR1 and CDR2 (germline): MNHEY, SMNVEV (reference sequence). With 3 bases removed from V and 3 bases from J, the gap between germline ends came to 14 bases.

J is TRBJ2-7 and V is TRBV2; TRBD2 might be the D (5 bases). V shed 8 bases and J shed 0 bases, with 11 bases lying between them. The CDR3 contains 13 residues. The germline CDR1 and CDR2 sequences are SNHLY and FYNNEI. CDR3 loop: CASLAGLSYEQYF. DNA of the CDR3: TGTGCCAGCCTGGCGGGCCTCTCCTACGAGCAGTACTTC.

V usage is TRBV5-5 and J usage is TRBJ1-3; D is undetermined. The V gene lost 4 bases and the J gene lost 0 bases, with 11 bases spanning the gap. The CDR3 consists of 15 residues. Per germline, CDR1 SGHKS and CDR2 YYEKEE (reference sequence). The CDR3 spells CASSRLGGSGNTIYF. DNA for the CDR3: TGTGCCAGCAGCCGTCTAGGAGGCTCTGGAAACACCATATATTTT. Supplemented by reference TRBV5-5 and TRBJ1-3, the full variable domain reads DAGVTQSPTHLIKTRGQQVTLRCSPISGHKSVSWYQQVLGQGPQFIFQYYEKEERGRGNFPDRFSARQFPNYSSELNVNALLLGDSALYLCASSRLGGSGNTIYFGEGSWLTVV.

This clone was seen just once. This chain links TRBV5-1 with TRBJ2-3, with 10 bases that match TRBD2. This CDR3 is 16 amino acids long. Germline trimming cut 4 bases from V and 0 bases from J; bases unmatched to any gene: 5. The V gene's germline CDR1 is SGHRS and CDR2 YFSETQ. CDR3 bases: TGCGCCAGCAGCGAAACTAGCGGGGTTAGCACAGATACGCAGTATTTT. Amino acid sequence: CASSETSGVSTDTQYF.

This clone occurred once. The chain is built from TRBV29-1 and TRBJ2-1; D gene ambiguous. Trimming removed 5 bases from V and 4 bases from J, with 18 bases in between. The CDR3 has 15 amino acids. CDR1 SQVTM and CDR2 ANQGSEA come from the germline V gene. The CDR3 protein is CSVLDVRSRYNEQFF. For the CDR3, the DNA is TGCAGCGTTTTGGATGTCCGTTCGAGATACAATGAGCAGTTCTTC.

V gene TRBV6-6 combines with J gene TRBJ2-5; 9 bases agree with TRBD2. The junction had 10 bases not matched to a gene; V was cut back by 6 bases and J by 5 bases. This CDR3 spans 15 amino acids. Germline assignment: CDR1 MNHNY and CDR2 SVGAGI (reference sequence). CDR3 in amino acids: CASRYLRAGGETQYF. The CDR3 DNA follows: TGTGCCAGCAGATATCTCCGGGCGGGGGGGGAGACCCAGTACTTC.

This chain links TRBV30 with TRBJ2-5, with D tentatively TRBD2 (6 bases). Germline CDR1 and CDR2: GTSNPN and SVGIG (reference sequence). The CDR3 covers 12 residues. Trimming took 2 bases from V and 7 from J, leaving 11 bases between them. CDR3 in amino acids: CAWSRMGGTQYF. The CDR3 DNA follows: TGTGCCTGGAGTCGGATGGGAGGGACCCAGTACTTC. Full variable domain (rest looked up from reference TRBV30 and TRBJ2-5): SQTIHQWPATLVQPVGSPLSLECTVEGTSNPNLYWYRQAAGRGLQLLFYSVGIGQISSEVPQNLSASRPQDRQFILSSKKLLLSDSGFYLCAWSRMGGTQYFGPGTRLLVL.

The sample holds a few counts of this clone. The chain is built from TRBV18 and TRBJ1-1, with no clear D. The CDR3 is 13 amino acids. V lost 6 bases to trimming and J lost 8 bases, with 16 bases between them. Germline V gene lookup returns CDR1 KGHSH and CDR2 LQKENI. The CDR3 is CASSRAGSSEAFF. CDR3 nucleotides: TGTGCCAGCTCTCGGGCGGGGTCCTCCGAAGCTTTCTTT.

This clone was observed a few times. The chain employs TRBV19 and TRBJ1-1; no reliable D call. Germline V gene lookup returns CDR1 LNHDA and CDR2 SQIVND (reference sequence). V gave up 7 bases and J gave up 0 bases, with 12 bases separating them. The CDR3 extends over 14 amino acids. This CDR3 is CASIPGPMNTEAFF. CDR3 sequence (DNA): TGTGCCAGTATTCCGGGTCCTATGAACACTGAAGCTTTCTTT.

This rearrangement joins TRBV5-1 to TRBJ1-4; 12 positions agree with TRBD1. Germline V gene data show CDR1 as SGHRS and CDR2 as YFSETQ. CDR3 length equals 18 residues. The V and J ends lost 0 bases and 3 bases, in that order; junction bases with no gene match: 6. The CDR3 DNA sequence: TGCGCCAGCAGCTTGGCTCCGGGACAGGGGGCTTCTAATGAAAAACTGTTTTTT. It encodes CASSLAPGQGASNEKLFF. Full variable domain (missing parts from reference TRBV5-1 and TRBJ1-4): KAGVTQTPRYLIKTRGQQVTLSCSPISGHRSVSWYQQTPGQGLQFLFEYFSETQRNKGNFPGRFSGRQFSNSRSEMNVSTLELGDSALYLCASSLAPGQGASNEKLFFGSGTQLSVL.

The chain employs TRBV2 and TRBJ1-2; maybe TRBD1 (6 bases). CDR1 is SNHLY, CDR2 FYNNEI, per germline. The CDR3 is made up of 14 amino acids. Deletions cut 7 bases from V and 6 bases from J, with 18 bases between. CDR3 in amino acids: CASKGRGQGHGYTF. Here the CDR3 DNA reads TGTGCCAGCAAGGGTAGGGGACAAGGACATGGCTACACCTTC.

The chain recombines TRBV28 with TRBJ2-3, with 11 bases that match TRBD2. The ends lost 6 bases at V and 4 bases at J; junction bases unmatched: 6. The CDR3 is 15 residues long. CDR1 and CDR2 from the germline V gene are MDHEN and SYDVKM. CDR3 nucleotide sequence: TGTGCCAGCAGATCTAGCGGGGGGTTGCCAGATACGCAGTATTTT. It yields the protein CASRSSGGLPDTQYF.

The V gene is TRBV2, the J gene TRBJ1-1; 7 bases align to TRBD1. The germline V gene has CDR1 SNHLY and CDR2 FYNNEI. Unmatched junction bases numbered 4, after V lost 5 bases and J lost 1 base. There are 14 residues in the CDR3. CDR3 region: CASSNRGSNTEAFF. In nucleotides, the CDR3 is TGTGCCAGCAGTAACAGGGGTTCGAACACTGAAGCTTTCTTT.

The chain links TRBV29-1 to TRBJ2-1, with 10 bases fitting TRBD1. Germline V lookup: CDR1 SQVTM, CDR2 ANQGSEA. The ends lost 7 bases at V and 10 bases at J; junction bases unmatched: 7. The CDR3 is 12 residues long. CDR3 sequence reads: CSAPGQGNEQFF. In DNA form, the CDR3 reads TGCAGCGCTCCGGGACAGGGGAACGAGCAGTTCTTC.

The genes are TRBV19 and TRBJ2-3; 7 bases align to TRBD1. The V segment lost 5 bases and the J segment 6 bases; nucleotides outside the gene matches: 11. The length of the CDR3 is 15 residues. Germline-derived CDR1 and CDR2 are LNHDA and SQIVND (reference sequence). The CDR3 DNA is TGTGCCAGTAGTGTGGGACAGATAGGCCCGGATACGCAGTATTTT. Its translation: CASSVGQIGPDTQYF.

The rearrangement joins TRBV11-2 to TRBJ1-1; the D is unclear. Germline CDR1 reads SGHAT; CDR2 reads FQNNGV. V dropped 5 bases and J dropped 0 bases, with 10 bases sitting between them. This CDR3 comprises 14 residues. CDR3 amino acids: CASSAATMNTEAFF. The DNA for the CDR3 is TGTGCCAGCAGCGCCGCGACCATGAACACTGAAGCTTTCTTT.

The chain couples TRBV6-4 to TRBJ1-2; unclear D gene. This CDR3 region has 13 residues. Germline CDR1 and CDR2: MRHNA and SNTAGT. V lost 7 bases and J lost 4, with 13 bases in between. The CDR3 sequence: CASKRAWGYGYTF. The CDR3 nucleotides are TGTGCCAGCAAACGGGCTTGGGGCTATGGCTACACCTTC.

The CDR3 region is CASSLSGGHTGELFF. The CDR3 region has the DNA TGTGCCAGCAGCCTTAGCGGGGGGCACACCGGGGAGCTGTTTTTT. The chain combines TRBV6-5 with TRBJ2-2, with TRBD2 matching 10 bases. The ends lost 6 bases at V and 3 bases at J; junction bases unmatched: 4. The CDR3 consists of 15 residues. Germline CDR1 reads MNHEY; CDR2 reads SVGAGI.

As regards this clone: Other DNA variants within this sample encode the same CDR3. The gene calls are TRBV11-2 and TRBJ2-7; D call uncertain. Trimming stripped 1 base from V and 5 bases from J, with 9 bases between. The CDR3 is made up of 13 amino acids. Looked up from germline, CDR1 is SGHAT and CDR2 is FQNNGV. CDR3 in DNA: TGTGCCAGCAGCTTAGGTCGCTGGGACGAGCAGTACTTC. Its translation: CASSLGRWDEQYF.

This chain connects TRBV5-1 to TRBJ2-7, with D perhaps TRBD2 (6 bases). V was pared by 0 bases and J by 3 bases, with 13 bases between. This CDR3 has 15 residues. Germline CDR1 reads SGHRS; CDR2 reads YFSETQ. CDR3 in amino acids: CASSLAAGGDYEQYF. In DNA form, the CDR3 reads TGCGCCAGCAGCTTGGCAGCGGGCGGGGACTACGAGCAGTACTTC. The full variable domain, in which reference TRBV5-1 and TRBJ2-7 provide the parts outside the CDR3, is KAGVTQTPRYLIKTRGQQVTLSCSPISGHRSVSWYQQTPGQGLQFLFEYFSETQRNKGNFPGRFSGRQFSNSRSEMNVSTLELGDSALYLCASSLAAGGDYEQYFGPGTRLTVT.

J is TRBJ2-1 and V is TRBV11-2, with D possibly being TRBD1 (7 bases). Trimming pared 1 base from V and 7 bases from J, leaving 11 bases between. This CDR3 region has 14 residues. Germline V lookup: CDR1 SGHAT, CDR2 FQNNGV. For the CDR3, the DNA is TGTGCCAGCAGCTTAGCAGGGGGGTGGAATGAGCAGTTCTTC. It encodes CASSLAGGWNEQFF.

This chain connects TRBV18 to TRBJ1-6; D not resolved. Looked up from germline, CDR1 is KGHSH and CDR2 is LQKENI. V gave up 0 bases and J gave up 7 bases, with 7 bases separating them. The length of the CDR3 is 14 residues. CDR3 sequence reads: CASSPPTANSPLHF. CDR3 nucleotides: TGTGCCAGCTCACCACCGACGGCCAATTCACCCCTCCACTTT.